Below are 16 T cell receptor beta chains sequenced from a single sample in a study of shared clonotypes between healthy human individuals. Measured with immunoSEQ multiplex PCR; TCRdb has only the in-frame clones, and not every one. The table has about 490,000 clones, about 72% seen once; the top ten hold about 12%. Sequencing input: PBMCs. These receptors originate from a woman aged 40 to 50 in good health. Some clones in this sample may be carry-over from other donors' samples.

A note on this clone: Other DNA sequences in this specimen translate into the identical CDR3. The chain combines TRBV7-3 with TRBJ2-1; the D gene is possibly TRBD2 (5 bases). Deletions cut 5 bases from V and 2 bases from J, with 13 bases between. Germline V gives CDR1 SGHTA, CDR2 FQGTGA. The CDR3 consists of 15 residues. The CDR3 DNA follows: TGTGCCAGCAGCCTGGGCGAGGGCCCCTACAATGAGCAGTTCTTC. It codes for CASSLGEGPYNEQFF. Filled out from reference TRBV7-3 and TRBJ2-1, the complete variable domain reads GAGVSQTPSNKVTEKGKYVELRCDPISGHTALYWYRQSLGQGPEFLIYFQGTGAADDSGLPNDRFFAVRPEGSVSTLKIQRTERGDSAVYLCASSLGEGPYNEQFFGPGTRLTVL.

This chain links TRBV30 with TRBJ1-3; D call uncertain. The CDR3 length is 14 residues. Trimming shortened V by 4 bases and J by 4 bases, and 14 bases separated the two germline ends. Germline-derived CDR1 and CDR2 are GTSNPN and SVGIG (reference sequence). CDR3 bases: TGTGCCTGGACCCCCAAGATCCCCGGAAACACCATATATTTT. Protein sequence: CAWTPKIPGNTIYF.

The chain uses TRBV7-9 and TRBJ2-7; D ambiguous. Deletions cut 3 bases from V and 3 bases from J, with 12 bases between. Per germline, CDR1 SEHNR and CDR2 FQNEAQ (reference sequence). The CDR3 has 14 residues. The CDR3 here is CASSFGALGYEQYF. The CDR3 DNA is TGTGCCAGCAGCTTCGGCGCCCTTGGCTACGAGCAGTACTTC. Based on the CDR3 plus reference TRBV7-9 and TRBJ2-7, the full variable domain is DTGVSQNPRHKITKRGQNVTFRCDPISEHNRLYWYRQTLGQGPEFLTYFQNEAQLEKSRLLSDRFSAERPKGSFSTLEIQRTEQGDSAMYLCASSFGALGYEQYFGPGTRLTVT.

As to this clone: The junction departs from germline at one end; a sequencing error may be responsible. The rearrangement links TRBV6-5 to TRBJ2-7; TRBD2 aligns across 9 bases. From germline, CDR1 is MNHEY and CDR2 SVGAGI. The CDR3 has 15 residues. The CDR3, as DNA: TGTGTCAGCAATCCAGCGGGAGGACTGACATACGAGCAGCACTTC. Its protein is CVSNPAGGLTYEQHF.

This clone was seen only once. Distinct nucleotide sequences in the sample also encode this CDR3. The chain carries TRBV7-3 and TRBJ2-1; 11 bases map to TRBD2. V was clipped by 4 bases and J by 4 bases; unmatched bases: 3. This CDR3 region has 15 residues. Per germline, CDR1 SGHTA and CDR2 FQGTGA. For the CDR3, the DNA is TGTGCCAGCAGCTCCCTAGCGGGGGGTTACAATGAGCAGTTCTTC. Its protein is CASSSLAGGYNEQFF.

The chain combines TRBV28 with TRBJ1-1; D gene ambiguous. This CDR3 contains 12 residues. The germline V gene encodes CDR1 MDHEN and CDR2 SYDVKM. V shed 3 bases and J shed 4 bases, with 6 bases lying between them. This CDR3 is CASSLQSTEAFF. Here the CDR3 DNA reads TGTGCCAGCAGTTTGCAGAGCACTGAAGCTTTCTTT.

The chain's CDR3 is CASSYSDSFSYEQYF. The CDR3 coding sequence is TGTGCCAGCAGTTACTCGGACAGTTTTTCCTACGAGCAGTACTTC. The chain employs TRBV6-6 and TRBJ2-7; a weak D match, TRBD1 (6 bases). The CDR3 extends over 15 amino acids. The ends were cut back, 0 bases at V and 1 base at J, with 10 bases in the middle. Germline V lookup: CDR1 MNHNY, CDR2 SVGAGI (reference sequence).

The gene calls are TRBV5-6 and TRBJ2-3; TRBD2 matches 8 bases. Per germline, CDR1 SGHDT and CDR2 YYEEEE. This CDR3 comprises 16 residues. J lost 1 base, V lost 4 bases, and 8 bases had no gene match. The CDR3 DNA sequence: TGTGCCAGCAGCAGAAATAGCGGGGCAGGCACAGATACGCAGTATTTT. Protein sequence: CASSRNSGAGTDTQYF.

CDR3: CASSKDREETQYF. CDR3 DNA: TGTGCCAGCAGCAAGGACAGGGAAGAGACCCAGTACTTC. This chain links TRBV5-4 with TRBJ2-5; TRBD1 aligns across 8 bases. The V segment lost 4 bases and the J segment 3 bases; nucleotides outside the gene matches: 2. This CDR3 is built from 13 residues. Germline V gene lookup returns CDR1 SGHNT and CDR2 YYREEE (reference sequence). The entire variable domain, with the rest obtained from reference TRBV5-4 and TRBJ2-5, is as follows: ETGVTQSPTHLIKTRGQQVTLRCSSQSGHNTVSWYQQALGQGPQFIFQYYREEENGRGNFPPRFSGLQFPNYSSELNVNALELDDSALYLCASSKDREETQYFGPGTRLLVL.

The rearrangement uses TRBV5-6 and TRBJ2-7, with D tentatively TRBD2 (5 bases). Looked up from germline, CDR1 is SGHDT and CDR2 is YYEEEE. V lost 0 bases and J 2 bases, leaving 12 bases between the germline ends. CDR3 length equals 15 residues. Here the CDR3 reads CASSLAGKLPYEQYF. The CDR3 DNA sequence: TGTGCCAGCAGCTTGGCCGGGAAGCTCCCCTACGAGCAGTACTTC.

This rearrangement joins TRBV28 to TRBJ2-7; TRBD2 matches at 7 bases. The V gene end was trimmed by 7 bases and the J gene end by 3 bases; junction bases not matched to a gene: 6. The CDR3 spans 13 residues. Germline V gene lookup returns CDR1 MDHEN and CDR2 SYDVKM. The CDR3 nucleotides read TGTGCCAGCATCGGCGGGGGAGTCTACGAGCAGTACTTC. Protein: CASIGGGVYEQYF.

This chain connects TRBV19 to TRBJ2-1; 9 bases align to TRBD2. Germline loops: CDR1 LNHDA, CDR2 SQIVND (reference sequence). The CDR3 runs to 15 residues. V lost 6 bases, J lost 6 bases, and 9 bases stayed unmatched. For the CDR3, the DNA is TGTGCCAGTAGATTCCTAGCGGGAATCGGCAATGAGCAGTTCTTC. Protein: CASRFLAGIGNEQFF.

The DNA of the CDR3 is TGCGCCAGCAGAACCCAGCTGGACTCCTACAATGAGCAGTTCTTC. Translated, it gives CASRTQLDSYNEQFF. The rearrangement uses TRBV5-1 and TRBJ2-1; unclear D gene. V gave up 5 bases and J gave up 0 bases, with 12 bases separating them. Germline CDR1 and CDR2: SGHRS and YFSETQ. The CDR3 contains 15 residues.

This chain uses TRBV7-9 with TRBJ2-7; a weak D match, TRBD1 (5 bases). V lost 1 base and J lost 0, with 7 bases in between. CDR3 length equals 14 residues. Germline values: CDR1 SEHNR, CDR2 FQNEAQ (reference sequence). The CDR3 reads CASSLDRSSYEQYF. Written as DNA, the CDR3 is TGTGCCAGCAGCTTAGACAGGAGCTCCTACGAGCAGTACTTC.

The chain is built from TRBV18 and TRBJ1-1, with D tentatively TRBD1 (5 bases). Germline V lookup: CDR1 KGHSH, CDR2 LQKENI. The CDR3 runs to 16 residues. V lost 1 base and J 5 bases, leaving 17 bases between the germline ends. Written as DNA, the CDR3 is TGTGCCAGCTCACCACTTGGCAGGGTCCTAGGAACTGAAGCTTTCTTT. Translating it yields CASSPLGRVLGTEAFF.

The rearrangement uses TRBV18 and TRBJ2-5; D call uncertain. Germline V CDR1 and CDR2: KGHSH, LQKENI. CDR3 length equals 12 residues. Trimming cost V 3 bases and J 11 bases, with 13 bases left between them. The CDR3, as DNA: TGTGCCAGCTCACCCCGAGTGGGTGAGCAGTACTTC. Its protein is CASSPRVGEQYF.